One T cell receptor beta chain is described in this entry. Its cognate antigen is unknown. CDR3 length: 12 amino acids. In germline, CDR1 is SQVTM, CDR2 ANQGSEA. The V end lost 7 bases, the J end lost 1 base, and 10 bases lay between the germline ends. This sample was included in a study of T cell clonotyping in hematopoietic cell transplantation. Findings and caveats of the study: Graft donor and pretransplant recipient Inverse Simpson Index values predicted broader posttransplant TCR diversity. No sorting was done, leaving CD4 and CD8 contributions mixed. Recipient TCR diversity dropped after transplant; expanded clonotypes rose from day 30 to 180.

Generated by immunoSEQ multiplex PCR, the TCRdb table keeps only in-frame clones and is missing some. This table has approximately 5,000 clones, around nine tenths appearing once. This receptor was obtained from a female patient in her fifties who had an allogeneic stem cell transplant from an unrelated donor, so T cells may come from the graft donor. Some clones in this sample may be carry-over from other donors' samples. The sequenced sample was peripheral blood mononuclear cells, obtained 100 days after allogeneic stem cell transplant. This chain links TRBV29-1 with TRBJ1-1, with D perhaps matching TRBD1 (6 bases). CDR3 DNA: TGCAGCGGCGGACAGCCGAACACTGAAGCTTTCTTT. Translated: CSGGQPNTEAFF.